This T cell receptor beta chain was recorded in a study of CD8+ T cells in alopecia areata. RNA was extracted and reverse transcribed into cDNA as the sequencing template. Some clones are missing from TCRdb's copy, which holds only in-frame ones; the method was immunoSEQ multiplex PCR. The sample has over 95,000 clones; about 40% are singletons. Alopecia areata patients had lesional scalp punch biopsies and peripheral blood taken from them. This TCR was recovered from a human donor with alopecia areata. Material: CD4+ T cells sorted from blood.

The CDR3 loop reads CASSQFQGSEYNEQFF. Written as DNA, the CDR3 is TGCGCCAGCAGTCAATTCCAGGGCAGCGAGTACAATGAGCAGTTCTTC. The chain couples TRBV23-1 to TRBJ2-1; D may be TRBD1 (5 bases). TRBV23-1 is an ORF for which the function is uncertain. Trimming shortened V by 1 base and J by 4 bases, and 14 bases separated the two germline ends. This CDR3 contains 16 residues.